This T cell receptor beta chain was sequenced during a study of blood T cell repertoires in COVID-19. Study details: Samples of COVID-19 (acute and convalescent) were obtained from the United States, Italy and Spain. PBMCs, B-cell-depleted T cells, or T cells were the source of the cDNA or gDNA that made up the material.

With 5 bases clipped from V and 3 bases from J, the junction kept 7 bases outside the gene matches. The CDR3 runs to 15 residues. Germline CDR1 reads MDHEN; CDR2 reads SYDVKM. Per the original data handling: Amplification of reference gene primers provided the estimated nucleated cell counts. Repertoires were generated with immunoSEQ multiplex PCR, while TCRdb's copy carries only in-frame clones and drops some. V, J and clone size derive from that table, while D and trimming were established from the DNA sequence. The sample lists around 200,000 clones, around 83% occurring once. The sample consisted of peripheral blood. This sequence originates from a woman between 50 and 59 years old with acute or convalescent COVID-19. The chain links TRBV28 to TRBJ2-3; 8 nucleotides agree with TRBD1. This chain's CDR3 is CASSPRQGITDTQYF. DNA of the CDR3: TGTGCCAGCAGTCCCAGACAGGGGATAACAGATACGCAGTATTTT.